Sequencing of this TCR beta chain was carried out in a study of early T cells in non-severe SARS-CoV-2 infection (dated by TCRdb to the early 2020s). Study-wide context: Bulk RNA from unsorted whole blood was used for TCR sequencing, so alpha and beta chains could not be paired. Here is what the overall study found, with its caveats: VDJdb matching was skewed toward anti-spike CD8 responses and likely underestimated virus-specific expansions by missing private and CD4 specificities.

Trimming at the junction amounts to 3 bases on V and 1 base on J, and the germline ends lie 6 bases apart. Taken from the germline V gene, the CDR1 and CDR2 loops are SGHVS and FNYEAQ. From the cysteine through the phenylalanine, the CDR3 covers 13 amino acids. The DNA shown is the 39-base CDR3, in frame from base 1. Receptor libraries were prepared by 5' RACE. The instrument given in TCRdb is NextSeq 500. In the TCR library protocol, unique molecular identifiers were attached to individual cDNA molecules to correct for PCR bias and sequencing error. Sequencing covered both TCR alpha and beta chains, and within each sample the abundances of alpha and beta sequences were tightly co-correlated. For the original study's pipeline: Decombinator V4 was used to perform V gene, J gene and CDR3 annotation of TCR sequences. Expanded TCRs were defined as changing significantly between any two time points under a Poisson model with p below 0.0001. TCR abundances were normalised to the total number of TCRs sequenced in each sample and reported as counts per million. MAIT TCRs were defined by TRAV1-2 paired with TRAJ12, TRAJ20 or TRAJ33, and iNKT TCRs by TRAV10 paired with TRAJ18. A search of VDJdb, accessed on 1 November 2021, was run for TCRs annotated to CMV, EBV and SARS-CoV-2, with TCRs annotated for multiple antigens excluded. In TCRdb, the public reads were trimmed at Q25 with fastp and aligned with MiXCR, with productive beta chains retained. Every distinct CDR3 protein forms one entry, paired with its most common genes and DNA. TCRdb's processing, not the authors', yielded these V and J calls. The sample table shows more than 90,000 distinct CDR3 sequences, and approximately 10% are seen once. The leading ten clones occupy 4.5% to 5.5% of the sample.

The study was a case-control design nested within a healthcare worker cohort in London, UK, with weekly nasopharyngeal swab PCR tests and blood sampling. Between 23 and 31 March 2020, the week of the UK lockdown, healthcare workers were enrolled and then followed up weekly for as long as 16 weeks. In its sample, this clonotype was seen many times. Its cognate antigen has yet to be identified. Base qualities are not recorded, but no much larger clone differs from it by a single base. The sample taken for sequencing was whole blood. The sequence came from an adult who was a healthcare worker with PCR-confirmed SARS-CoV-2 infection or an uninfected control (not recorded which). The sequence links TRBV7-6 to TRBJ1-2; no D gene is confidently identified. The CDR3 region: CASSFGNNYGYTF. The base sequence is TGTGCCAGCAGCTTTGGGAATAACTATGGCTACACCTTC.